This TCR beta chain was obtained from a study of patients and donors after allogeneic stem cell transplantation. One entry per CDR3 protein, called by TCRdb with MiXCR from the RT-PCR reads. The sample records roughly 960,000 distinct CDR3 sequences, roughly 17% being singletons. Trimming left V 3 bases short and J 2 bases short, with 9 bases between. The CDR3 consists of 14 residues. In germline, CDR1 is KGHSH, CDR2 LQKENI. Material for sequencing was blood, either unsorted or a sorted T cell fraction (not recorded which). The chain joins TRBV18 to TRBJ2-3; possibly TRBD1 for D (5 bases). This clonotype was sampled from a human donor who was either an allogeneic HSCT recipient or a stem cell or donor lymphocyte infusion donor (not recorded which). It is not recorded whose cells these are; they may come from a transplant donor. CDR3 protein: CASSPPGNTDTQYF. CDR3 DNA: TGTGCCAGCTCACCCCCAGGGAACACAGATACGCAGTATTTT.